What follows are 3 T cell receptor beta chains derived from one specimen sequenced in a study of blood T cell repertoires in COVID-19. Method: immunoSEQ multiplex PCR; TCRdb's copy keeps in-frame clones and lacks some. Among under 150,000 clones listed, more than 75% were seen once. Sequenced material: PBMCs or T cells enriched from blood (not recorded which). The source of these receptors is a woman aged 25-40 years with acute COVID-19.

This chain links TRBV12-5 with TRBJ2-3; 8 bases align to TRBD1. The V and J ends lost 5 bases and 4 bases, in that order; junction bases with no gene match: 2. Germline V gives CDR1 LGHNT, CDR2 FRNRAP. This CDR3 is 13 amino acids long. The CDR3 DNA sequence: TGTGCTAGTGGTCTGACAGGGGCAGATACGCAGTATTTT. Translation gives CASGLTGADTQYF.

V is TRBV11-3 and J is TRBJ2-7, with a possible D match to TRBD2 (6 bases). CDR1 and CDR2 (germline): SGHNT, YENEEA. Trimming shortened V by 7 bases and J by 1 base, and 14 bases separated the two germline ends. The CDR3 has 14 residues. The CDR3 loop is CASISLGGSYEQYF. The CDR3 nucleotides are TGTGCCAGCATATCTCTCGGAGGGTCCTACGAGCAGTACTTC.

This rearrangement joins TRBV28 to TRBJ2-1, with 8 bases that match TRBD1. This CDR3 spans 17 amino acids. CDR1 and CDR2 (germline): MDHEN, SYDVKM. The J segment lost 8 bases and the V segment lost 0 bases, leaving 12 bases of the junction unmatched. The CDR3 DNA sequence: TGTGCCAGCAGTTTATGGGACAGGGAGCTTCTTTCGGATGAGCAGTTCTTC. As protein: CASSLWDRELLSDEQFF.